Listed here are 5 T cell receptor beta chains from one sample, sequenced in a study of CXCR3-negative and CXCR3-positive naive CD8 T cells. Researchers prepared the TRB cDNA libraries using 5' RACE with UMI labels. TCRdb re-called the 5' RACE reads and catalogs CDR3 proteins one per entry, DNA excluded. There are 45,000 to 70,000 distinct CDR3 sequences in the sample, with more than 20% held by the top ten. The sample taken for sequencing was memory CD8+ T cells from blood. The receptors stem from a human donor in good health. Some clones in this sample may be carry-over from other donors' samples.

The chain's CDR3 is CASSWSRGLNEQFF. The chain uses TRBV4-3 and TRBJ2-1; checking the TCRdb D call of TRBD1 is not possible without DNA. There are 14 residues in the CDR3. Germline CDR1 reads LGHNA; CDR2 reads YSLEER.

This chain links TRBV20-1 with TRBJ2-5; there is no DNA to check the TCRdb D call of TRBD2. Looked up from germline, CDR1 is DFQATT and CDR2 is SNEGSKA (reference sequence). The CDR3 contains 11 residues. The CDR3 sequence: CSALGRETQYF.

V and J are TRBV20-1 and TRBJ2-5; TCRdb outputs TRBD1, but without DNA this stays unchecked. The CDR3 sequence is 17 residues long. Germline CDR1 reads DFQATT; CDR2 reads SNEGSKA (reference sequence). The CDR3 is CSARDLSWGPGQETQYF.

This sequence joins TRBV7-3 and TRBJ2-1; TCRdb names TRBD2, which stays unverified in the absence of DNA. CDR1 is SGHTA and CDR2 is FQGTGA in the germline V gene. The CDR3 extends over 16 amino acids. CDR3 sequence: CASSNPSAGGYNEQFF. The variable domain in full, completed from reference TRBV7-3 and TRBJ2-1, reads GAGVSQTPSNKVTEKGKYVELRCDPISGHTALYWYRQSLGQGPEFLIYFQGTGAADDSGLPNDRFFAVRPEGSVSTLKIQRTERGDSAVYLCASSNPSAGGYNEQFFGPGTRLTVL.

The gene calls are TRBV29-1 and TRBJ2-1; TCRdb indicates TRBD2, and absent DNA this call remains unverified. Germline CDR1 SQVTM, CDR2 ANQGSEA. This CDR3 is built from 15 residues. The CDR3 spells CSVPGLAGSLAEQFF.